This paragraph covers one T cell receptor beta chain sequence. No antigen is known for it. No clone much larger than this one lies a single base away; base qualities are absent. The data belong to a study of T cell responses to AZD1222 COVID-19 vaccine (TCRdb year 2021). Regarding the study in general: TCR sequencing covered 230 or so trial participants: some 210 given two doses of AZD1222 and approximately 26 given two doses of MenACWY control vaccine. Trial participants were enrolled into age subgroups of 18-55, 56-69 and 70-plus years, which contained around 150, 29 and 61 TCR-sequenced participants, respectively.

The CDR3 regions of human TCRbeta chains were subjected to immunosequencing. As for how the authors treated the data: TCRs in the repertoires were matched against a reference library of SARS-CoV-2-specific TCRs that had been generated with the MIRA antigen-specificity platform. Breadth was defined as the fraction of unique TCRs that were SARS-CoV-2-associated. Depth was defined as the fraction of total T cells that were SARS-CoV-2-associated. Each spike-specific TCR was assigned to its reactive spike region and to a CD4 or CD8 class using the MIRA data. Log10-transformed breadth and depth values were compared by one-way ANOVA with Sidak's multiple comparisons tests. Not all clones reach the TCRdb copy of this immuneACCESS table, which keeps in-frame sequences only. Checked studies attribute under half of the gap to unresolved V genes and leave the rest unexplained. V and J calls and clone size are copied from that table; D and trimming were computed from the DNA. A total of roughly 150,000 clones appear in this sample, under 95% of them only once. The top ten hold roughly 5% of the sample.

Results the study describes overall, beyond this receptor: Participants were mostly white British and included more females than males, and it was suggested by the authors that clonal diversity may have been underestimated. Conclusions about previously exposed vaccinees were limited because only a handful of AZD1222 recipients were SARS-CoV-2 seropositive at baseline. Spike-specific TCR breadth and depth rose significantly after two AZD1222 doses compared with day 0 and with MenACWY recipients. Nearly half of unique spike-specific TCRs reportedly recognized epitopes outside regions mutated in the B.1.351 and B.1.1.7 variants. The 56-69-year group was small, and its depth increase did not reach significance, likely because of low power. CD4 TCRs associated with the vaccine covered the entire spike protein, and the dominant responses were in regions 160-218 and 743-854. Because no samples from the day 14 peak response were available, repertoires could be characterized only after the peak T cell response.

The intended sense of this specimen's time point label: about 28 days (+/-7) after the second vaccine dose. AZD1222 recipients whose second dose came at about 4 weeks and those whose second dose came at about 12 weeks were combined into one group, since spike-specific TCR depth and breadth did not differ between the two schedules. Vaccinee samples were obtained from the UK trials COV001 and COV002, which included a single-blind randomized controlled phase 2/3 trial of AZD1222 (ChAdOx1 nCoV-19) in healthy adults. For TCRbeta chain sequencing, PBMC samples were collected from trial participants at day 0 and at day 28 after the second dose. The clonotype comes from an adult who received the AZD1222 COVID-19 vaccine. Sequenced here: peripheral blood, sampled 28 days after the second AZD1222 dose.

The CDR3 reads CASSDKDRVDTEAFF. The nucleotide sequence reads as follows: TGTGCCAGCAGTGATAAGGACAGGGTTGACACTGAAGCTTTCTTT. This sequence uses TRBV6-1 and TRBJ1-1, with 8 middle bases fitting TRBD1. Germline trimming: 3 bases from V, 3 bases from J; junction bases outside gene matches: 6. The CDR3 spans 15 residues, from the cysteine through the phenylalanine. Only CDR3 DNA remains: 45 bases, in frame from the first base. For CDR1 and CDR2, the germline V gene lists MNHNS and SASEGT.